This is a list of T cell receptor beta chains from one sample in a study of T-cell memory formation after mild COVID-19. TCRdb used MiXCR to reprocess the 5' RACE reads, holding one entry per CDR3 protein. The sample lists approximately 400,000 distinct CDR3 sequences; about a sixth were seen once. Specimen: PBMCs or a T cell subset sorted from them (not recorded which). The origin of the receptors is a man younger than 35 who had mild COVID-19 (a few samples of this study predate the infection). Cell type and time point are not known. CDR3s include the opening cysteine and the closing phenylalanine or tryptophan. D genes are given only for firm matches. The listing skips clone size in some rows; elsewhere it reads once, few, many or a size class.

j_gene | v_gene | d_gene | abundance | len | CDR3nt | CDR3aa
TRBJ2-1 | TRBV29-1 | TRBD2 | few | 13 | TGCAGCGCTGCTAGCGGGACCTACAATGAGCAGTTCTTC | CSAASGTYNEQFF
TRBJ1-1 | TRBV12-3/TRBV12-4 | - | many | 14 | TGTGCCAGCAGTCCATGGGGGGTGAACACTGAAGCTTTCTTT | CASSPWGVNTEAFF
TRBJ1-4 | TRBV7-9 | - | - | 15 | TGTGCCAGCAGCTTATTGCAGGTGTCTAATGAAAAACTGTTTTTT | CASSLLQVSNEKLFF
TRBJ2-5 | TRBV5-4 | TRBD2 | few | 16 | TGTGCCAGCAGCTTGGGACTAGCGGGGGAAACGGAGACCCAGTACTTC | CASSLGLAGETETQYF
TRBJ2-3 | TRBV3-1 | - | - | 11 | TGTGCCAGCAGCCTGGGCAGCGCGCAGTATTTT | CASSLGSAQYF
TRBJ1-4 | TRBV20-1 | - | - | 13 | TGCAGTTTCCGAGGGGCCGCGGGGGAAAAACTGTTTTTT | CSFRGAAGEKLFF
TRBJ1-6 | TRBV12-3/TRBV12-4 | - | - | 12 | TGTGCCAGCAGTTTCATAAGCTCACCCCTCCACTTT | CASSFISSPLHF
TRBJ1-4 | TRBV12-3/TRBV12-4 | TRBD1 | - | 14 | TGTGCCAGCAGTTTTCGGGACAGGGACGAAAAACTGTTTTTT | CASSFRDRDEKLFF
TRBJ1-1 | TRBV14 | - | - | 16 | TGTGCCAGCAGCCGGGTCCCCAACAGCCCCTTCACTGAAGCTTTCTTT | CASSRVPNSPFTEAFF
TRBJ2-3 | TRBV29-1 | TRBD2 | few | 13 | TGCAGCGTAGGAGCGGGGAGCACAGATACGCAGTATTTT | CSVGAGSTDTQYF
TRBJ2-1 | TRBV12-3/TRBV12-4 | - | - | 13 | TGTGCCAGCAGTATTCGAAGGGCCAGGGAGCAGTTCTTC | CASSIRRAREQFF
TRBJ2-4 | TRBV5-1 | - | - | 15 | TGCGCCAGCAGCTTCTTAGGGGTGCCTACAAACATTCAGTACTTC | CASSFLGVPTNIQYF
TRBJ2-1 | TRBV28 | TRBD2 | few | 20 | TGTGCCAGCAGTTTATCCTCTAGCGGGGATACCTTTGCTGCCTACAATGAGCAGTTCTTC | CASSLSSSGDTFAAYNEQFF
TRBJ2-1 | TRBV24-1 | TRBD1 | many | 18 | TGTGCCACCAGTGATGGGTCCGGGACAGCGAGCTCCTACAATGAGCAGTTCTTC | CATSDGSGTASSYNEQFF
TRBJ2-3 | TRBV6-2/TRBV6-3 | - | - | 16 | TGTGCCGTCGACTCGATTCTTGTCCGCACCACAGATACGCAGTATTTT | CAVDSILVRTTDTQYF
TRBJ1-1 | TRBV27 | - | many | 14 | TGCGCCAGCAGCTTGGGAGTGGGGAACACTGAAGCTTTCTTT | CASSLGVGNTEAFF
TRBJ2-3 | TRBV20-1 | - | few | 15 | TGCAGTGCTAGTATCTGGGGAACTAGCACAGATACGCAGTATTTT | CSASIWGTSTDTQYF
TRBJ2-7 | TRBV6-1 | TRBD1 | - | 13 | TGTGCCAGCAGTACCAGGGGGCGACGCGAGCAGTACTTC | CASSTRGRREQYF
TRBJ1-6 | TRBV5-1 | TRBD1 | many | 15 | TGCGCCAGCAGCCGCGGGGACAGGGACGGTTCACCCCTCCACTTT | CASSRGDRDGSPLHF
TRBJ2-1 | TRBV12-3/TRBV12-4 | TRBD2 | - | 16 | TGTGCCAGCCACTGGGGGACGCCCGGGACTAGCCATGAGCAGTTCTTC | CASHWGTPGTSHEQFF
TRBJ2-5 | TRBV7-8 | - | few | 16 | TGTGCCAGCAATTGGGCTCGGGGGGCAGGTCGAGAGACCCAGTACTTC | CASNWARGAGRETQYF
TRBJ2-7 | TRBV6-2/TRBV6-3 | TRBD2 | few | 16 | TGTGCCAGTCAGCCCGCGGGACTAGCGAGCCCCTACGAGCAGTACTTC | CASQPAGLASPYEQYF
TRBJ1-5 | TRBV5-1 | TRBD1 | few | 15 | TGCGCCAGCAGCCCAAACACAGGGGCGGATCAGCCCCAGCATTTT | CASSPNTGADQPQHF
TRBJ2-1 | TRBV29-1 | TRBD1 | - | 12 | TGCATCGTTGTACGAGGGGGCGATGAGCAGTTCTTC | CIVVRGGDEQFF
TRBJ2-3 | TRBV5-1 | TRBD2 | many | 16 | TGCGCCAGCAGCCCCAGACTAGCGGGGTCCACAGATACGCAGTATTTT | CASSPRLAGSTDTQYF
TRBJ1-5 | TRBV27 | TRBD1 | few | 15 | TGTGCCAGCAGTCCAAAGGGACAGATTAATCAGCCCCAGCATTTT | CASSPKGQINQPQHF
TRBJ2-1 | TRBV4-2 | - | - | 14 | TGTGCCAGCAGCCTCCAGACAGTGGGCAATGAGCAGTTCTTC | CASSLQTVGNEQFF
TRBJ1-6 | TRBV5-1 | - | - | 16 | TGCGCCAGCGCTGACACCTACAGCTCCTATAATTCACCCCTCCACTTT | CASADTYSSYNSPLHF
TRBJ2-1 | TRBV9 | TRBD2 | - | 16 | TGTGCCAGCAGCGTAGGGGGCGGGAGCTCCTACAATGAGCAGTTCTTC | CASSVGGGSSYNEQFF
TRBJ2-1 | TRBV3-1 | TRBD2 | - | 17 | TGTGCCAGCAGCCAAGCCACCTCTAGCGGGGCGGCCGATGAGCAGTTCTTC | CASSQATSSGAADEQFF
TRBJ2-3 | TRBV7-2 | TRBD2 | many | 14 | TGTGCCAGCAGCTTGTCGGGGGGTACAGATACGCAGTATTTT | CASSLSGGTDTQYF
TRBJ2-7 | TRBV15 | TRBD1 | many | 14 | TGTGCCACCAGCAGCCAGCGGACAGGGGGCGAAAGGTACTTC | CATSSQRTGGERYF
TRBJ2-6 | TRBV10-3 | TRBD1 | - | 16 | TGTGCCATCAGTGACTACAGGGGGCGTGGGGCCAACGTCCTGACTTTC | CAISDYRGRGANVLTF
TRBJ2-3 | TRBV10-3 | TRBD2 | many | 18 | TGTGCCATCAGTGATCACGGACTAGCGGGGGCCGGGGGAGATACGCAGTATTTT | CAISDHGLAGAGGDTQYF
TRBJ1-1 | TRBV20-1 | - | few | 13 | TGCAGTGTCGTACTACAGGGAAACACTGAAGCTTTCTTT | CSVVLQGNTEAFF
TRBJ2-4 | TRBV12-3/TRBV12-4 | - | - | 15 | TGTGCCAGCAACAAGGCTGGTAGCTCCAAAAACATTCAGTACTTC | CASNKAGSSKNIQYF
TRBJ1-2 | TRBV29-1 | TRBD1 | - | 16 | TGCAGCGTTGACCGGGCCAAGAGGGACAGCCACTATGGCTACACCTTC | CSVDRAKRDSHYGYTF
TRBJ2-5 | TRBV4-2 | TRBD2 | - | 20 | TGTGCCAGCAGCCAAGGTAGTACCCCCGGGCTAGCGGGGACCCAAGAGACCCAGTACTTC | CASSQGSTPGLAGTQETQYF
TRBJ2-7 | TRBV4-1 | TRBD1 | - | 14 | TGCGCCAGCAGCACCGGGACAGTCCCCTACGAGCAGTACTTC | CASSTGTVPYEQYF
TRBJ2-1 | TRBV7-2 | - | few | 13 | TGTGCCAGCAGCTTCTATGGAGACAATGAGCAGTTCTTC | CASSFYGDNEQFF
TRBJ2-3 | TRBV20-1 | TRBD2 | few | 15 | TGCAGTGCCTGGACTAGCGGGGGTTTCGGAGATACGCAGTATTTT | CSAWTSGGFGDTQYF
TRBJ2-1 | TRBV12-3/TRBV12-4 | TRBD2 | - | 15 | TGTGCCAGCAGGGTTAGCGGGGGGTGGTACAATGAGCAGTTCTTC | CASRVSGGWYNEQFF
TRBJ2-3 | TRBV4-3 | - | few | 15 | TGCGCCAGCAGCCAGCGGTGGGCGGCGACTGATACGCAGTATTTT | CASSQRWAATDTQYF
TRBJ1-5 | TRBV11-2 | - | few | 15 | TGTGCCAGCAGCTTCAGGGGTTTAGAGGGTCAGCCCCAGCATTTT | CASSFRGLEGQPQHF
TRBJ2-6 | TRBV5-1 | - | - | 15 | TGCGCCAGCAGCTTGATTCAGGCAGGGGCCAACGTCCTGACTTTC | CASSLIQAGANVLTF
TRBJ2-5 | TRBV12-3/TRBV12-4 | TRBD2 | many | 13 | TGTGCCAGCAGTGGCACTAGCGCAGAGACCCAGTACTTC | CASSGTSAETQYF